Below, 8 T cell receptor beta chains from the same sample are listed, as sequenced in a study of T cells in narcolepsy. Assay: immunoSEQ multiplex PCR; the TCRdb copy retains only in-frame clones and omits some. The sample carries fewer than 15,000 clones, 70% to 90% recorded once. Sequencing input: CD45RA- memory CD4+ T cells from PBMCs. The source is a human donor with narcolepsy.

The V call is TRBV16, the J call TRBJ2-3; 8 positions agree with TRBD1. Germline V lookup: CDR1 KGHSY, CDR2 FQNENV. V shed 4 bases and J 4 bases; nucleotides not matched to a gene: 4. The CDR3 extends over 14 amino acids. The CDR3 DNA reads TGTGCCAGCAGCCGGGACAGGTCGTCAGATACGCAGTATTTT. As protein: CASSRDRSSDTQYF.

The chain uses TRBV5-1 and TRBJ1-3, with D unclear. CDR1 and CDR2 (germline): SGHRS, YFSETQ. The CDR3 is 15 residues long. With 1 base removed from V and 0 bases from J, the gap between germline ends came to 8 bases. CDR3 sequence (DNA): TGCGCCAGCAGCTTGAAGCGCGGCTCTGGAAACACCATATATTTT. Translating gives CASSLKRGSGNTIYF.

CDR3 amino acids: CASSLEASGFYEQYF. Written as DNA, the CDR3 is TGCGCCAGCAGCTTGGAGGCTAGCGGGTTCTACGAGCAGTACTTC. This rearrangement joins TRBV5-1 to TRBJ2-7, with 8 bases lining up with TRBD2. Germline CDR1 SGHRS, CDR2 YFSETQ. The J segment lost 3 bases and the V segment lost 0 bases, leaving 5 bases of the junction unmatched. The CDR3 has 15 residues. Filled out from reference TRBV5-1 and TRBJ2-7, the complete variable domain reads KAGVTQTPRYLIKTRGQQVTLSCSPISGHRSVSWYQQTPGQGLQFLFEYFSETQRNKGNFPGRFSGRQFSNSRSEMNVSTLELGDSALYLCASSLEASGFYEQYFGPGTRLTVT.

This chain connects TRBV7-7 to TRBJ2-1; D is ambiguous. The CDR3 loop spans 13 amino acids. V was shortened by 3 bases and J by 5 bases, with 8 bases between the two germline ends. Germline CDR1 reads SSHAT; CDR2 reads FNYEAQ (reference sequence). The CDR3 spells CASSFEGDNEQFF. CDR3 sequence (DNA): TGTGCCAGCAGCTTCGAAGGAGACAATGAGCAGTTCTTC.

J is TRBJ2-3 and V is TRBV5-8; 7 nucleotides match TRBD2. The CDR3 length is 15 residues. The germline V gene encodes CDR1 SGHTS and CDR2 YDEGEE. V dropped 5 bases and J dropped 2; count of bases not matched to a gene: 8. The CDR3 loop is CASRRSSGFTDTQYF. CDR3 DNA sequence: TGTGCCAGCAGAAGGTCTAGCGGATTCACAGATACGCAGTATTTT.

The rearrangement links TRBV30 to TRBJ1-2; the D gene is possibly TRBD1 (5 bases). In germline, CDR1 is GTSNPN, CDR2 SVGIG (reference sequence). CDR3 length: 13 amino acids. V lost 0 bases, J lost 8 bases, and 13 bases lay in between. The CDR3 here is CAWSVRRGNGYTF. The CDR3, as DNA: TGTGCCTGGAGTGTACGGAGGGGTAACGGCTACACCTTC.

The CDR3 bases are TGTGCCAGCAGCGTAGGGGCAGCCTCGCCCGTCCAAGAGACCCAGTACTTC. Translated, it gives CASSVGAASPVQETQYF. The rearrangement links TRBV9 to TRBJ2-5; D not certain. Germline CDR1 SGDLS, CDR2 YYNGEE. V lost 0 bases and J lost 1, with 16 bases in between. The CDR3 has 17 amino acids.

The chain has TRBV7-2 and TRBJ2-7; a weak D match, TRBD2 (7 bases). CDR1 is SGHTA, CDR2 FQGNSA, per germline. This CDR3 has 17 amino acids. The germline V and J ends were trimmed by 1 base and 6 bases, with 22 bases remaining between them. DNA for the CDR3: TGTGCCAGCAGCTTAGTAGGCGGGGGTTCAGGGGCTCCCGAGCAGTACTTC. Residues: CASSLVGGGSGAPEQYF.